The rows below give T cell receptor beta chains drawn from one sample of a study of cytotoxic CD8 clonotypes in ibrutinib-treated CLL. Assay used: immunoSEQ multiplex PCR; TCRdb lists only in-frame clones, some missing. The sample shows about 330,000 clones, 67% of them seen only once. Sequences were derived from PBMCs, sampled after 36 months of ibrutinib treatment. The source of these receptors is a human donor with chronic lymphocytic leukemia. Each CDR3 is given with its conserved first and last residue. A D gene is named only where the DNA matches it firmly. A clone size is listed for some rows: how often the clone was seen (once, few, many), or a class if it is expanded.

TRBV29-1	TRBD1	.	TRBJ2-7	CSVAGTALYEQYF	TGCAGCGTAGCCGGGACAGCCCTCTACGAGCAGTACTTC
TRBV21-1	.	.	TRBJ1-5	CASSKAEQARQPQHF	TGTGCCAGCAGCAAAGCCGAACAAGCTCGGCAGCCCCAGCATTTT
TRBV28	TRBD1	.	TRBJ1-2	CASSLDRGLGYTF	TGTGCCAGCAGTTTGGACAGGGGGTTGGGCTACACCTTC
TRBV6-6	.	.	TRBJ1-4	CASIQGRGYEKLFF	TGTGCCAGCATCCAGGGGAGGGGATATGAAAAACTGTTTTTT
TRBV28	.	few	TRBJ2-1	CASSLGSSARIYEQFF	TGTGCCAGCAGCCTCGGGAGTAGCGCGCGGATCTATGAGCAGTTCTTC
TRBV6-6	TRBD1	.	TRBJ2-5	CASSVRQGRETQYF	TGTGCCAGCAGCGTAAGACAGGGTCGAGAGACCCAGTACTTC
TRBV21-1	.	.	TRBJ1-2	CASSSSVVDYGYTF	TGTGCCAGCAGCAGCAGTGTTGTCGACTATGGCTACACCTTC
TRBV28	.	.	TRBJ1-4	CASSLQGSTNEKLFF	TGTGCCAGCAGTTTACAGGGATCAACTAATGAAAAACTGTTTTTT
TRBV11-3	.	once	TRBJ2-3	CASSLDPGTDTQYF	TGTGCCAGCAGCTTAGATCCGGGCACAGATACGCAGTATTTT
TRBV19	.	few	TRBJ1-5	CASEGAGTAQPQHF	TGTGCCTCGGAAGGGGCAGGGACCGCTCAGCCCCAGCATTTT
TRBV5-1	TRBD1	.	TRBJ1-4	CASGRGQGEKLFF	TGCGCCAGCGGTCGGGGACAGGGTGAAAAACTGTTTTTT
TRBV11-2	.	.	TRBJ2-3	CASSLLFQEPDTQYF	TGTGCCAGCAGCTTATTATTTCAGGAACCAGATACGCAGTATTTT
TRBV5-1	.	.	TRBJ2-2	CASSLDRTNTGELFF	TGCGCCAGCAGCTTGGACAGAACCAACACCGGGGAGCTGTTTTTT
TRBV19	TRBD1	few	TRBJ1-2	CASSHGQGRYGYTF	TGTGCCAGTAGTCACGGACAGGGACGATATGGCTACACCTTC
TRBV11-3	TRBD2	few	TRBJ2-2	CASSLQLAGRNTGELFF	TGTGCCAGCAGCTTACAGCTAGCGGGACGGAACACCGGGGAGCTGTTTTTT
TRBV5-4	.	few	TRBJ1-2	CASSWDGQDGYTF	TGTGCCAGCAGCTGGGACGGTCAGGATGGCTACACCTTC
TRBV7-9	.	few	TRBJ2-5	CASSGGQAETQYF	TGTGCCAGCAGTGGGGGGCAGGCTGAGACCCAGTACTTC
TRBV6-5	.	.	TRBJ2-1	CASSSVNNEQFF	TGTGCCAGCAGTTCGGTCAACAATGAGCAGTTCTTC
TRBV5-1	.	.	TRBJ1-1	CASSYLGWAENTEAFF	TGCGCCAGCAGCTACCTCGGTTGGGCGGAGAACACTGAAGCTTTCTTT
TRBV6-1	.	.	TRBJ2-5	CASSESGQNQETQYF	TGTGCCAGCAGTGAATCGGGGCAGAACCAAGAGACCCAGTACTTC